The TCR beta chain under discussion was sequenced for a study of T-cell memory formation after mild COVID-19. TCRalpha and TCRbeta libraries used 5'RACE with constant-segment primers and UMIs. TCRdb analysed the 5' RACE reads with MiXCR anew, one entry per CDR3 protein. The sample holds a few hundred thousand distinct CDR3 sequences; about 16% are singletons and the top ten take 22%. Germline CDR1 and CDR2: SGHDT and YYEEEE. The V end was cut by 4 bases, the J end by 8 bases, with 12 bases between. The CDR3 sequence is 12 residues long. The TCR comes from a young man who had mild COVID-19 (a few samples of this study predate the infection). Cell type and time point are not known. The V gene is TRBV5-6, the J gene TRBJ1-2; D call uncertain. Sample: PBMCs or a T cell subset sorted from them (not recorded which). DNA of the CDR3: TGTGCCAGCAGCCGATGGTTGGGGGGCTACACCTTC. Residues: CASSRWLGGYTF.